This T cell receptor (beta chain) emerged from a study of T cells after yellow fever vaccination. Overall study context: Researchers used CD3, CD45RA, CCR7 and CD95 to sort out EM, EMRA, CM and Tscm memory subsets. Fractions of low cell number were prepared using SMART-Seq v4 Ultra Low Input. Findings and caveats of the study: Reappearance after the booster was observed for most primary-vaccination clones (about 96% CD4, over 70% CD8).

Making TCR cDNA involved 5'RACE template switching, which added UMIs and a universal primer site. TCRdb reprocessed the 5' RACE reads via MiXCR and lists one record per CDR3 protein. This sample carries about 50,000 distinct CDR3 sequences, 4.5% to 6% of them seen once, and the ten largest clones take roughly a third. Trimming shortened V by 4 bases and J by 6 bases, and 16 bases separated the two germline ends. CDR1 is SGHRS, CDR2 YFSETQ, per germline. CDR3 length: 15 residues. J is TRBJ2-2 and V is TRBV5-1; D tentatively fits TRBD1 or TRBD2 (6 bases each). This sample comprised PBMCs, either bulk or a sorted T-cell subset (CD4+, CD8+, memory, or dextramer-sorted; not recorded which), obtained on the day of the yellow fever booster vaccination. This receptor was obtained from a man between 18 and 35 years old who received the YFV17D yellow fever vaccine. The chain's CDR3 is CASSLFWGASGELFF. The CDR3 DNA sequence: TGCGCCAGCAGCCTCTTTTGGGGGGCCTCCGGGGAGCTGTTTTTT.